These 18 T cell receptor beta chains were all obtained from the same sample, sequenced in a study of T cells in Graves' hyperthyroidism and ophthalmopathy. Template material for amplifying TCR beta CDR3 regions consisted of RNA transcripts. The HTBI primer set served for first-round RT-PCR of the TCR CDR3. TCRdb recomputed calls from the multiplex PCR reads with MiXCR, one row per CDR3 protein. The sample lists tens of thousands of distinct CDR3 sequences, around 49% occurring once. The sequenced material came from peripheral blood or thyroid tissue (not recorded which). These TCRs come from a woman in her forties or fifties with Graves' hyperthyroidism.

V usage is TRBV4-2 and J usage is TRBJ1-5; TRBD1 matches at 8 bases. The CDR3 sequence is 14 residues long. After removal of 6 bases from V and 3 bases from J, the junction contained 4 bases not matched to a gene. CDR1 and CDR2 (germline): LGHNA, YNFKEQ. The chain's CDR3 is CASRGGQANQPQHF. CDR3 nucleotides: TGTGCCAGCAGGGGGGGACAGGCCAATCAGCCCCAGCATTTT.

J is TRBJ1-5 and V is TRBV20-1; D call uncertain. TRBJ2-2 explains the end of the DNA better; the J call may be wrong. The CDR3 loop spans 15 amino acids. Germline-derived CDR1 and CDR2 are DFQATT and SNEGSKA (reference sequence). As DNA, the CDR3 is TGCAGTGTTAGGACGGCCAGCGCCCGGGCCGGGGAGCTGTTTTTT. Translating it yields CSVRTASARAGELFF.

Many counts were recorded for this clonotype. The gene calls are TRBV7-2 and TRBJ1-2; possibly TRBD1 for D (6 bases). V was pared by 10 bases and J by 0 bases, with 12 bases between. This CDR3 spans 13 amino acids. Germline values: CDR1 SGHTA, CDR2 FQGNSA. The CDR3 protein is CANPDRPNYGYTF. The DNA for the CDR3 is TGTGCCAATCCGGACAGACCTAACTATGGCTACACCTTC.

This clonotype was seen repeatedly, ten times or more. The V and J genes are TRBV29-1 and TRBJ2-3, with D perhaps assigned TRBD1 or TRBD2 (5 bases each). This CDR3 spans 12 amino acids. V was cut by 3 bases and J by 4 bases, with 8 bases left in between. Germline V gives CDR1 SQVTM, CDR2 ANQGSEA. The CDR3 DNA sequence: TGCAGCGTTGATCAGGGACCAGATACGCAGTATTTT. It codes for CSVDQGPDTQYF.

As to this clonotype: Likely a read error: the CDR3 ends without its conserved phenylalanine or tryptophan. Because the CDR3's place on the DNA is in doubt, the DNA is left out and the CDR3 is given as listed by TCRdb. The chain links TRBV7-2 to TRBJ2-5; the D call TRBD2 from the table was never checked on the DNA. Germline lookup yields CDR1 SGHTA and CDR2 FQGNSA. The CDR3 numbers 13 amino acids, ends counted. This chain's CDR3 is CASSPPGDYTFGS.

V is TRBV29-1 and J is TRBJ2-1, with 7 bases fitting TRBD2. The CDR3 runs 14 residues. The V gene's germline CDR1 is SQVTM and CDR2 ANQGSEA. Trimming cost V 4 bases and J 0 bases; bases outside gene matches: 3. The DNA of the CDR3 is TGCAGCGTTGGAGGGGAGGGCTCCTACAATGAGCAGTTCTTC. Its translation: CSVGGEGSYNEQFF.

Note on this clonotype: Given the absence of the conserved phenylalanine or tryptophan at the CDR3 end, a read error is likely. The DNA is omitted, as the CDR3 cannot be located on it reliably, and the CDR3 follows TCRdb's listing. The CDR3 is CASSLTTGAVNTETFS. This chain links TRBV5-1 with TRBJ1-1; the D segment call TRBD1 is taken from the table without a DNA check. Germline loops: CDR1 SGHRS, CDR2 YFSETQ. The CDR3 spans 16 residues, counting both ends.

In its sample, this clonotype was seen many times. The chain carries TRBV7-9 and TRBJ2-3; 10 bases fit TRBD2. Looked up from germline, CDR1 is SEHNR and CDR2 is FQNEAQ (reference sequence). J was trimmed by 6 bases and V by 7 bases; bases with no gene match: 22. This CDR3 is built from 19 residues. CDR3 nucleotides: TGTGCCAGCACCCATCCACCTTTGTCTAGCGGGAGTGAGCGGGATACGCAGTATTTT. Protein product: CASTHPPLSSGSERDTQYF. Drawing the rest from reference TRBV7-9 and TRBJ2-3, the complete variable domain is DTGVSQNPRHKITKRGQNVTFRCDPISEHNRLYWYRQTLGQGPEFLTYFQNEAQLEKSRLLSDRFSAERPKGSFSTLEIQRTEQGDSAMYLCASTHPPLSSGSERDTQYFGPGTRLTVL.

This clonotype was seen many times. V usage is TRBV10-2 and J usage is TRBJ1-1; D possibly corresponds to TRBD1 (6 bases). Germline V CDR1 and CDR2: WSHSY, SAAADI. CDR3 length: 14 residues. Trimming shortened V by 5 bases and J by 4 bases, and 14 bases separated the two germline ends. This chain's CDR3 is CASSSTGRGTEAFF. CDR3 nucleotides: TGCGCCAGCAGTTCAACAGGGAGGGGCACTGAAGCTTTCTTT.

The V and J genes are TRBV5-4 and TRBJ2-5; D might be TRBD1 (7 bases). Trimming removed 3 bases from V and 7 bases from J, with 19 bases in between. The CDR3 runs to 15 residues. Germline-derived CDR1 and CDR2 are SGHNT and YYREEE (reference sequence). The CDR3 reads CASSSWAGQGGTQYF. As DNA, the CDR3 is TGTGCCAGCAGCTCGTGGGCAGGGCAGGGGGGGACCCAGTACTTC.

This CDR3 is CATSSASGGELFF. The CDR3 nucleotides are TGTGCCACCAGCAGTGCTTCGGGCGGGGAGCTGTTTTTT. The chain recombines TRBV15 with TRBJ2-2; D is unresolved. CDR1 is LNHNV, CDR2 YYDKDF, per germline (reference sequence). Trimming took 3 bases from V and 7 from J, leaving 9 bases between them. The CDR3 is 13 amino acids.

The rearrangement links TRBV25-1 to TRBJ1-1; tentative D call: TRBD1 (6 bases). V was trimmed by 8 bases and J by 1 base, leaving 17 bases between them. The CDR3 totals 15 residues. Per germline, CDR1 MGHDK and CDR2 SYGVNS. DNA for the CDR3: TGTGCCAGCCGTGTGGCTGGGGGGCCGAACACTGAAGCTTTCTTT. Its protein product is CASRVAGGPNTEAFF.

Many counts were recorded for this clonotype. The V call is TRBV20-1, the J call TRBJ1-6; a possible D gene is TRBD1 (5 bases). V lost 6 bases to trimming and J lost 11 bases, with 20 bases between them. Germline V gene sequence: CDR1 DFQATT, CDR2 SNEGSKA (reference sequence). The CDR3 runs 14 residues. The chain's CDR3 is CSAQDRGRSTPLHF. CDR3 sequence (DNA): TGCAGTGCCCAGGACCGGGGCAGGTCCACACCCCTCCACTTT.

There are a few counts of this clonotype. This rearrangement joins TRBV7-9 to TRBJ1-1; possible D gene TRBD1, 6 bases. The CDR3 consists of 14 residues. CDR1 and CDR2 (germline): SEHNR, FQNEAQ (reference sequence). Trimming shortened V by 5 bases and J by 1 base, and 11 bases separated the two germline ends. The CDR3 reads CASSPLDRNTEAFF. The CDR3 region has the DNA TGTGCCAGCAGCCCCTTGGACAGGAACACTGAAGCTTTCTTT.

CDR3 DNA sequence: TGTGCCAGTAGTATTAACTTGGATTCACCCCTCCACTTT. It codes for CASSINLDSPLHF. This chain joins TRBV19 and TRBJ1-6, with D unresolved. In germline, CDR1 is LNHDA, CDR2 SQIVND (reference sequence). There are 13 residues in the CDR3. V lost 3 bases and J 8 bases, leaving 8 bases between the germline ends. The whole variable domain, filled in from reference TRBV19 and TRBJ1-6, reads DGGITQSPKYLFRKEGQNVTLSCEQNLNHDAMYWYRQDPGQGLRLIYYSQIVNDFQKGDIAEGYSVSREKKESFPLTVTSAQKNPTAFYLCASSINLDSPLHFGNGTRLTVT.

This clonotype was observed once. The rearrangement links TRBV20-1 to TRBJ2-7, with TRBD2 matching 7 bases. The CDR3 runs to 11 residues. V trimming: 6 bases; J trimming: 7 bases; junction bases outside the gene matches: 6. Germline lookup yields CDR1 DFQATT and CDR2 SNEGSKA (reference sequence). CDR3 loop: CSAGAGDEQYF. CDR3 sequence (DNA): TGCAGTGCCGGTGCGGGAGATGAGCAGTACTTC.

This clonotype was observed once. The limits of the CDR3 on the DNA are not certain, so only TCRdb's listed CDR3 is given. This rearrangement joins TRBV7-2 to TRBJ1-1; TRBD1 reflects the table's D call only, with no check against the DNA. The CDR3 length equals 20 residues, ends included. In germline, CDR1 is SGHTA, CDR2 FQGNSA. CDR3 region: CASSFYICSAAGQQVAEAFF.

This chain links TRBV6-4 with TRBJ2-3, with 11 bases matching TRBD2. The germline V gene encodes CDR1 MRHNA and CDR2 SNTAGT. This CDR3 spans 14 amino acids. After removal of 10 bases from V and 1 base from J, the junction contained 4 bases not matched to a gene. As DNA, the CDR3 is TGTGCCACAGAACTAGCGGGAGGCACAGATACGCAGTATTTT. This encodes CATELAGGTDTQYF.